This entry concerns a single T cell receptor (beta chain). Its matching antigen is unknown. The data belong to a study of cytomegalovirus exposure and HLA in healthy donors. Study-level findings and limits: CMV antigen specificity of a few CMV-associated chains was confirmed in vitro. In a later analysis, TCR beta V- and J-gene trimming was associated with a missense DCLRE1C variant. Across donors, sequencing depth was assumed by presence/absence analyses to be roughly uniform.

The study ran its PCR with 60 Vbeta and 13 Jbeta primers. Repertoires were generated with immunoSEQ multiplex PCR, while TCRdb's copy carries only in-frame clones and drops some. The sample includes 85,000 to 130,000 clones, about 81% of them seen just once. The specimen was PBMCs. This receptor was obtained from a male donor in good health and CMV-seropositive.

CDR3 DNA sequence: TGCGCCAGCAGTCAACAGGGCACTGAAGCTTTCTTT. Translating gives CASSQQGTEAFF. This chain connects TRBV5-1 to TRBJ1-1, with D tentatively TRBD1 (6 bases). The CDR3 runs 12 residues. Trimming pared 5 bases from V and 4 bases from J, leaving 9 bases between. The germline CDR1 and CDR2 sequences are SGHRS and YFSETQ.